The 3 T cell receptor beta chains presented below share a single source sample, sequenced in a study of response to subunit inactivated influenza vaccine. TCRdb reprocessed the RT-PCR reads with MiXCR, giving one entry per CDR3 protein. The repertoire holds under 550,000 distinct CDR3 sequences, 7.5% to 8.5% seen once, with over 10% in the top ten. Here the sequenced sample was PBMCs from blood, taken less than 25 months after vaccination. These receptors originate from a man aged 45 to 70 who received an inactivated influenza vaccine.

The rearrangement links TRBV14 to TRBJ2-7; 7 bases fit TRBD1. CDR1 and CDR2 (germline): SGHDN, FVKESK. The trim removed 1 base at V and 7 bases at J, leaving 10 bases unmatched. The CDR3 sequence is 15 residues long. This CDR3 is CASSQVGTDPWEQYF. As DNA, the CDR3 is TGTGCCAGCAGCCAAGTAGGGACAGACCCTTGGGAGCAGTACTTC.

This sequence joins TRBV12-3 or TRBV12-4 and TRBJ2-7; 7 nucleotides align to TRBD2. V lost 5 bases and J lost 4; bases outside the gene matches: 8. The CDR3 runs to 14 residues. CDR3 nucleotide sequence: TGTGCCAGCAGTCCGGGCGGGGGAGGATACGAGCAGTACTTC. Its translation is CASSPGGGGYEQYF.

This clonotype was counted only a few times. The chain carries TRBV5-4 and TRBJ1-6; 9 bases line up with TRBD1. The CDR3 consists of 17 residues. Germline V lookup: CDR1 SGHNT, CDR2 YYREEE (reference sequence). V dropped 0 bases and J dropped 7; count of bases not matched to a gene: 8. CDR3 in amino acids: CASSLGGQGFRNSPLHF. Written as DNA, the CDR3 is TGTGCCAGCAGCTTGGGGGGACAGGGTTTCCGCAATTCACCCCTCCACTTT. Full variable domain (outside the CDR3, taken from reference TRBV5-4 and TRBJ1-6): ETGVTQSPTHLIKTRGQQVTLRCSSQSGHNTVSWYQQALGQGPQFIFQYYREEENGRGNFPPRFSGLQFPNYSSELNVNALELDDSALYLCASSLGGQGFRNSPLHFGNGTRLTVT.